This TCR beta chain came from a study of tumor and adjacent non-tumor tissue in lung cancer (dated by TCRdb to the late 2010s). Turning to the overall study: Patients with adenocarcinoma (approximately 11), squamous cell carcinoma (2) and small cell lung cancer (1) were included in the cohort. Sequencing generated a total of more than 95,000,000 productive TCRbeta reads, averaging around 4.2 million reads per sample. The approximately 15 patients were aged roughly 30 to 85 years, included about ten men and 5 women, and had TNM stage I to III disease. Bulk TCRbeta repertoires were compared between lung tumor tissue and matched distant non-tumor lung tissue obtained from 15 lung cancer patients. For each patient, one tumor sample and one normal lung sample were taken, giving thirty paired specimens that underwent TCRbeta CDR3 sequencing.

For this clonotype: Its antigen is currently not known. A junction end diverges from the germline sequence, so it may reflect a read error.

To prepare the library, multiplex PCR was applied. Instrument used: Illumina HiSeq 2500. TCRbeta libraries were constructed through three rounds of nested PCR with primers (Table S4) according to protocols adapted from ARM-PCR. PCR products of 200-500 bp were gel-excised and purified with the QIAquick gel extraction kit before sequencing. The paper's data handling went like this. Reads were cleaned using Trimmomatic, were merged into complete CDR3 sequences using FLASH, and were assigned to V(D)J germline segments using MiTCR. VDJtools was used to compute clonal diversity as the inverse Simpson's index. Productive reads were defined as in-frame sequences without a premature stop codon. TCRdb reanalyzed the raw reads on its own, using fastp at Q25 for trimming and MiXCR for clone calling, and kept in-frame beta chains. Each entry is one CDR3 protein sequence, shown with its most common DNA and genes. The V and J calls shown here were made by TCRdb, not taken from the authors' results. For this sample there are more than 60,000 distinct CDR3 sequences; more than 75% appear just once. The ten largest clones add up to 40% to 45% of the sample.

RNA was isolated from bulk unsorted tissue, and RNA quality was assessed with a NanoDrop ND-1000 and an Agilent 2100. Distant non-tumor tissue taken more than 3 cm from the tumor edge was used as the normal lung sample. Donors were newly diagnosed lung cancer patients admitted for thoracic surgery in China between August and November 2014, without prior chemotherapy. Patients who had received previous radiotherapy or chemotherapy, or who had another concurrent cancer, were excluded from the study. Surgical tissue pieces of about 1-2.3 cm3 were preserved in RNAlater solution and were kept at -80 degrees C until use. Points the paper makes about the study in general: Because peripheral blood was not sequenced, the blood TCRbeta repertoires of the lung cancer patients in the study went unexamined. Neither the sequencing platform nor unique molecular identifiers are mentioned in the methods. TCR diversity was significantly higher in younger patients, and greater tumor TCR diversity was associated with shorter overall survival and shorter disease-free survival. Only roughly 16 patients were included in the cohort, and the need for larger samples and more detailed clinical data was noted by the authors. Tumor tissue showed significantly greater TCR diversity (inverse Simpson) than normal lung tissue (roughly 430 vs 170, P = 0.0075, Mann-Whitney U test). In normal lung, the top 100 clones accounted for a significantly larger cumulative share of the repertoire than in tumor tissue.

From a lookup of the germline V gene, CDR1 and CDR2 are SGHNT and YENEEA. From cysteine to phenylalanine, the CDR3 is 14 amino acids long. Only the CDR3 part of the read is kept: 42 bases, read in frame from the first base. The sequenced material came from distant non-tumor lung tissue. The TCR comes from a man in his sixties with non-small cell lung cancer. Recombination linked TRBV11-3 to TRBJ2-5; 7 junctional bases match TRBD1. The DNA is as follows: TGTGCCAACAGCAATCGACAGGGTTCGGAGACCCAGTACTTC. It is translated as CANSNRQGSETQYF.